This T cell receptor beta chain is from a study of T-cell reconstitution after alpha-beta-depleted transplantation in children. Library preparation (for TCRbeta) was performed with unique molecular identifiers. TCRdb used MiXCR to reprocess the PCR reads, holding one entry per CDR3 protein. The sample has about 460,000 distinct CDR3 sequences; roughly a tenth are singletons. This clonotype was detected ten times or more. The antigen is unknown. An end of the junction differs from the germline gene, which may be a read error. Per germline, CDR1 MGHRA and CDR2 YSYEKL. This CDR3 is built from 12 residues. Study-wide results and limits: Surviving recipient T cells and intrathymic progenitors accounted for some patients' high TCRbeta diversity at day 60. T-cell numbers and diversity one year post-transplant derived largely from freshly generated T cells. There were reportedly several hundred expanded graft clones from which alpha-beta T cells came about two months after transplant.

The chain links TRBV4-1 to TRBJ2-6; no definite D call. The sequence was collected from a child younger than 10 with inherited bone marrow failure, due to receive a stem cell transplant. This material consisted of PBMCs, taken before TCRalphabeta/CD19-depleted stem cell transplant. The CDR3 loop is CASSQGVGPMAF. The CDR3 bases are TGCGCCAGCAGCCAAGGCGTGGGCCCAATGGCTTTC.